This TCR beta chain was recovered during a study of T cells in Graves' hyperthyroidism and ophthalmopathy. Study findings and constraints: Before onset, by a median of around six months, the model predicted ophthalmopathy.

The V gene end was trimmed by 2 bases and the J gene end by 3 bases; junction bases not matched to a gene: 12. The CDR3 contains 18 residues. Germline-derived CDR1 and CDR2 are DFQATT and SNEGSKA (reference sequence). Lactation, pregnancy, other autoimmune disease or uncontrolled infection excluded patients. This clonotype was recorded many times. Its antigen remains unknown. Regions amplified from RNA transcripts were the TCR beta CDR3 regions. An initial round of RT-PCR targeting the TCR CDR3 relied on the HTBI primer set. In TCRdb, the multiplex PCR reads were re-called with MiXCR into one record per CDR3 protein. The sample has hundreds of thousands of distinct CDR3 sequences, about an eighth seen once.

This TCR was recovered from a man in his fifties or sixties with Graves' ophthalmopathy. The sequencing input was blood. The chain employs TRBV20-1 and TRBJ2-3; TRBD2 agrees at 12 bases. CDR3 bases: TGCAGTGCTAGACCCACTAGCGGGAGGCTGCTGGGGACAGATACGCAGTATTTT. It specifies CSARPTSGRLLGTDTQYF.